What follows are 12 T cell receptor beta chains derived from one specimen sequenced in a study of control samples from healthy donors and cancer patients. Profiled with immunoSEQ multiplex PCR; TCRdb holds only in-frame clones, not every one. The top ten clones hold about 1.1% of a sample with some 120,000 clones, 80% to 90% of them seen once. Input material: PBMCs. These receptors were obtained from a woman between 50 and 59 years old with colorectal cancer.

J is TRBJ2-1 and V is TRBV7-6; TRBD2 aligns across 9 bases. The CDR3 consists of 17 residues. Unmatched junction bases numbered 8, after V lost 5 bases and J lost 0 bases. Per germline, CDR1 SGHVS and CDR2 FNYEAQ. The CDR3 spells CASSLETSGSSYNEQFF. The DNA of the CDR3 is TGTGCCAGCAGCCTAGAGACTAGCGGAAGCTCCTACAATGAGCAGTTCTTC.

CDR3 DNA: TGTGCCAGCATACGTGCGAACACCGGGGAGCTGTTTTTT. Translation: CASIRANTGELFF. This chain uses TRBV6-5 with TRBJ2-2; D not certain. Germline V gene sequence: CDR1 MNHEY, CDR2 SVGAGI. This CDR3 region has 13 residues. Deletions cut 7 bases from V and 0 bases from J, with 6 bases between.

The chain employs TRBV7-9 and TRBJ2-1, with 11 bases identical to TRBD1. V lost 4 bases and J lost 5; bases outside the gene matches: 4. The length of the CDR3 is 15 residues. The V gene's germline CDR1 is SEHNR and CDR2 FQNEAQ (reference sequence). The CDR3 reads CASSWGQGVNNEQFF. CDR3 bases: TGTGCCAGCAGCTGGGGACAGGGGGTAAACAATGAGCAGTTCTTC.

There are a few counts of this clone. This rearrangement joins TRBV5-1 to TRBJ2-1, with D possibly being TRBD1 (6 bases). Per the germline V gene, CDR1 is SGHRS and CDR2 is YFSETQ. There are 17 residues in the CDR3. V was shortened by 4 bases and J by 10 bases, with 27 bases between the two germline ends. CDR3 residues: CASSLTAGVSFGGEQFF. CDR3 sequence (DNA): TGCGCCAGCAGCCTAACCGCAGGGGTCTCTTTCGGAGGCGAGCAGTTCTTC.

The chain combines TRBV5-1 with TRBJ2-7; D may be TRBD1 (6 bases). The V end lost 1 base, the J end lost 3 bases, and 14 bases lay between the germline ends. Germline V gives CDR1 SGHRS, CDR2 YFSETQ. The CDR3 has 15 residues. The CDR3, as DNA: TGCGCCAGCAGCTTGTTGGCCGGACAGCGCTACGAGCAGTACTTC. This sequence encodes CASSLLAGQRYEQYF.

For this clone: This sample includes further DNA sequences coding for the same CDR3. V is TRBV10-3 and J is TRBJ2-3; D not certain. The CDR3 is 13 residues long. Looked up from germline, CDR1 is ENHRY and CDR2 is SYGVKD. Between the trimmed V and J ends, which lost 0 bases and 6 bases, there was a span of 7 bases. CDR3 amino acids: CAISESTGDTQYF. CDR3 sequence (DNA): TGTGCCATCAGTGAGTCTACTGGGGATACGCAGTATTTT.

The chain links TRBV5-1 to TRBJ1-1; 11 nucleotides agree with TRBD1. The CDR3 length is 16 residues. V shed 4 bases, J shed 5 bases, and the junction held 10 bases outside the gene matches. CDR1 and CDR2 from the germline V gene are SGHRS and YFSETQ. DNA of the CDR3: TGCGCCAGCAGCGAAGGACAGGGGGCATCGTGGACTGAAGCTTTCTTT. Protein: CASSEGQGASWTEAFF. Using reference TRBV5-1 and TRBJ1-1 for the parts outside the CDR3, the full variable domain is KAGVTQTPRYLIKTRGQQVTLSCSPISGHRSVSWYQQTPGQGLQFLFEYFSETQRNKGNFPGRFSGRQFSNSRSEMNVSTLELGDSALYLCASSEGQGASWTEAFFGQGTRLTVV.

The chain joins TRBV30 to TRBJ1-2; D is perhaps TRBD1 (5 bases). CDR1 is GTSNPN, CDR2 SVGIG, per germline (reference sequence). Trimming stripped 4 bases from V and 1 base from J, with 7 bases between. This CDR3 comprises 12 residues. Here the CDR3 DNA reads TGTGCCTGGACACAGGATAACTATGGCTACACCTTC. Its translation: CAWTQDNYGYTF. Full variable domain (missing parts from reference TRBV30 and TRBJ1-2): SQTIHQWPATLVQPVGSPLSLECTVEGTSNPNLYWYRQAAGRGLQLLFYSVGIGQISSEVPQNLSASRPQDRQFILSSKKLLLSDSGFYLCAWTQDNYGYTFGSGTRLTVV.

The rearrangement uses TRBV29-1 and TRBJ1-5; D gene uncertain. This CDR3 is built from 13 residues. Trimming took 4 bases from V and 5 from J, leaving 12 bases between them. CDR1 is SQVTM, CDR2 ANQGSEA, per germline. This CDR3 is CSVGEGRDQPQHF. In DNA form, the CDR3 reads TGCAGCGTTGGGGAGGGTCGCGATCAGCCCCAGCATTTT.

The sample holds a few counts of this clone. The chain recombines TRBV5-1 with TRBJ1-4; tentatively, D is TRBD1 (5 bases). With 3 bases removed from V and 5 bases from J, the gap between germline ends came to 14 bases. The germline V gene encodes CDR1 SGHRS and CDR2 YFSETQ. The CDR3 is 15 residues long. The CDR3 bases are TGCGCCAGCAGCTCGTCCGGGACGGGCAATGAAAAACTGTTTTTT. This gives the protein CASSSSGTGNEKLFF.

The DNA of the CDR3 is TGTGCCAGAGCCTCGGGACCGATGAATTCACCCCTCCACTTT. This sequence encodes CARASGPMNSPLHF. The chain recombines TRBV2 with TRBJ1-6; TRBD1 might be the D (5 bases). The CDR3 is 14 residues long. Trimming stripped 9 bases from V and 7 bases from J, with 16 bases between. Germline loops: CDR1 SNHLY, CDR2 FYNNEI. Looking up the rest from reference TRBV2 and TRBJ1-6 gives the full variable domain: EPEVTQTPSHQVTQMGQEVILRCVPISNHLYFYWYRQILGQKVEFLVSFYNNEISEKSEIFDDQFSVERPDGSNFTLKIRSTKLEDSAMYFCARASGPMNSPLHFGNGTRLTVT.

The gene calls are TRBV28 and TRBJ2-3, with TRBD1 matching over 10 bases. V dropped 6 bases and J dropped 2; count of bases not matched to a gene: 8. The germline CDR1 and CDR2 sequences are MDHEN and SYDVKM. This CDR3 comprises 16 residues. The CDR3 here is CASRHRDRGDTDTQYF. CDR3 sequence (DNA): TGTGCCAGCAGACACCGGGACAGGGGAGACACAGATACGCAGTATTTT. Drawing the rest from reference TRBV28 and TRBJ2-3, the complete variable domain is DVKVTQSSRYLVKRTGEKVFLECVQDMDHENMFWYRQDPGLGLRLIYFSYDVKMKEKGDIPEGYSVSREKKERFSLILESASTNQTSMYLCASRHRDRGDTDTQYFGPGTRLTVL.